This T cell receptor (beta chain) came from a study of T cells after yellow fever vaccination (dated by TCRdb to about 2019). About the study as a whole: The SMART-Seq v4 Ultra Low Input RNA kit was used to prepare libraries from fractions with low cell numbers. Two healthy male donors, one aged 18 to 30 and one aged 30 to 40 years, made up the cohort. To track T-cell clones before and after primary and booster YFV17D yellow fever vaccination, bulk TCR alpha and beta repertoires were sequenced longitudinally. Blood was drawn at multiple timepoints before and after primary and secondary immunization, with bulk PBMC replicates and cell subsets isolated. Overall study outcomes, separate from this receptor: After the booster, most clones that had expanded after primary vaccination were detected again (approximately 96% of CD4 and roughly nine tenths of CD8), suggesting broad maintenance of memory. Because only two donors were included in the study, the extent to which the findings can be generalized is limited. The secondary T-cell response was found to be weaker but faster than the primary response, with a peak reached on day 5 rather than on day 15. Computational filtering was needed because FACS-sorted repertoires could contain abundant contaminating clonotypes from the bulk population. A small fraction of clonotypes appeared in both the CD4 and CD8 compartments, likely as a result of convergent recombination.

The CDR3 starts with the cysteine, ends with the phenylalanine, and has 17 residues. This entry keeps only the CDR3 DNA: 51 bases, framed from base 1. The germline V gene provides CDR1 SNHLY and CDR2 FYNNEI. Trimmed from V: 8 bases; trimmed from J: 1 base; junction bases lacking a gene match: 5. This specimen's treatment or condition label, per the study, means: live attenuated yellow fever vaccine strain. PBMCs were isolated from peripheral blood using a standard Ficoll-Paque protocol. Epitope-specific CD8 T cells were sorted with a dextramer loaded with the yellow fever NS4B epitope peptide, and anti-CD3 and anti-CD8 staining was applied. RNA was extracted with TriZol from bulk PBMCs, CD4 and CD8 fractions, and dextramer-positive and dextramer-negative fractions. This clonotype was detected only a few times. Base qualities are not recorded, but no much larger clone differs from it by a single base.

TCR cDNA was synthesized by 5'RACE template switching, through which a universal primer site and unique molecular identifiers were introduced. Priming of cDNA synthesis was performed from both the TCR alpha and TCR beta constant segments. Two PCR steps were used to amplify libraries, with sample barcodes and sequencing adapters being added in the second step. Libraries were sequenced on Illumina HiSeq 2500 (2x100 bp) or NovaSeq (2x150 bp). The authors processed their data as follows. Reads were demultiplexed and collapsed into UMI consensus sequences with MIGEC, and V(D)J alignment was performed with MiXCR. Vaccine-responding clonotypes were defined with edgeR using replicate PBMC samples, requiring FDR below 0.01 and a log2 fold change above 5 up to day 15. CD4 or CD8 identity was assigned to each bulk clonotype according to whether the clonotype was present at higher abundance in the sequenced CD4 repertoire or the sequenced CD8 repertoire. NS4B-specific clonotypes were defined as those at least 10-fold enriched in dextramer-positive over dextramer-negative fractions; CD4-biased clonotypes were excluded. TCRdb's own reprocessing of the public reads used fastp at Q25 and MiXCR and kept productive beta chains. Here each entry gathers all rows of one CDR3 protein and keeps the most common genes and DNA. TCRdb assigned the V and J calls; the authors' analysis was not used. Across this sample there are around 88,000 distinct CDR3 sequences, with approximately 12% seen only once. The ten largest clones take up about 22% of the sample.

Specimen: CD8+ T cells not binding an NS4B(214-222) dextramer, sorted from PBMCs, collected roughly 20 days after the first yellow fever vaccination. Per the publication, the cell subset or site label means: NS4B epitope dextramer-negative CD8 T cells. The receptor was isolated from a man in his late teens or twenties who received the YFV17D yellow fever vaccine. The chain uses TRBV2 and TRBJ2-2; 15 nucleotides in the junction match TRBD2. The DNA sequence is given as TGTGCCAGCGCAACGGGACTAGCGGGGGGGAACACCGGGGAGCTGTTTTTT. This is translated as CASATGLAGGNTGELFF.